This TCR beta chain derives from a study of T cell repertoires in cytomegalovirus infection. Study information: The public TCR beta signatures pointed to both CMV infection and matching HLA type. Overall study findings and caveats: The study found HLA-C-restricted CMV-specific TCR beta clonotypes dominating the ex vivo response.

TCRdb re-analysed the reads in MiXCR, keeping a single row per CDR3 protein. The data hold around 530,000 distinct CDR3 sequences, with more than 20% observed a single time. On this clonotype: Antigen: not known.

The germline CDR1 and CDR2 sequences are LGHNA and YSLEER. V lost 0 bases and J 3 bases, leaving 11 bases between the germline ends. CDR3 length: 15 amino acids. This rearrangement joins TRBV4-3 to TRBJ1-2; a weak D match, TRBD1 (5 bases). Material for sequencing was PBMCs. The sequence was collected from a human donor in good health (CMV status not recorded). Some clones in this sample may be carry-over from other donors' samples. In DNA, the CDR3 is TGCGCCAGCAGCCAAGACTCGCAGGGCGACTATGGCTACACCTTC. It translates to CASSQDSQGDYGYTF.